The rows below give T cell receptor beta chains drawn from one sample of a study of PD-1 blockade in classical Hodgkin lymphoma. Libraries were prepared by immunoSEQ multiplex PCR; TCRdb keeps only in-frame clonotypes and omits some of them. This repertoire shows about 35,000 clones, roughly three quarters found once; its top ten account for over 12%. The source material was peripheral blood mononuclear cells (PBMCs), sampled before the second cycle of nivolumab. Receptors were obtained from a human donor with classical Hodgkin lymphoma. Both conserved end residues are part of each CDR3. D genes are given only for firm matches. Rows give clone size only sometimes, using once, few, many, or a class for an expanded clone.

clone_size	v_call	d_call	j_call	cdr3_nt	cdr3_aa
NA	TRBV5-1	TRBD2	TRBJ2-1	TGCGCCAGCAGCACCCAACCGACTAGCGGTGGCGTTAATGAGCAGTTCTTC	CASSTQPTSGGVNEQFF
NA	TRBV9	TRBD2	TRBJ2-3	TGTGCCAGCAGCCCCCCTCTAGCGGGACCGACAGATACGCAGTATTTT	CASSPPLAGPTDTQYF
few	TRBV7-8	NA	TRBJ1-2	TGTGCCAGCAGCTTATCAGGGGTAGTAACTAACTATGGCTACACCTTC	CASSLSGVVTNYGYTF
NA	TRBV2	NA	TRBJ2-3	TGTGCCACCTACCCTCAGGGAATTCGTTCAGATACGCAGTATTTT	CATYPQGIRSDTQYF
NA	TRBV18	NA	TRBJ1-1	TGTGCCAGCTCACCTATGAACAGGGTCGGCACTGAAGCTTTCTTT	CASSPMNRVGTEAFF
NA	TRBV4-3	NA	TRBJ1-2	TGCGCCAGCAGCCAAGATTGGGGACTCTATGGCTACACCTTC	CASSQDWGLYGYTF
NA	TRBV10-3	NA	TRBJ1-2	TGTGCCATCAGTGAAACCCAAGCCCCTAACTATGGCTACACCTTC	CAISETQAPNYGYTF
NA	TRBV7-2	TRBD2	TRBJ2-7	TGTGCCAGCAGCTTAGACTCTAGCGGGAGCTCTTACGAGCAGTACTTC	CASSLDSSGSSYEQYF
NA	TRBV19	NA	TRBJ1-5	TGTGCCAGTAGCCCCGAGGGGGGGCGCCAGCCCCAGCATTTT	CASSPEGGRQPQHF
NA	TRBV7-3	NA	TRBJ2-7	TGTGCCAGCCAACAGAAACCCAACCCCGAGCAGTACTTC	CASQQKPNPEQYF
few	TRBV5-1	TRBD2	TRBJ2-5	TGCGCCAGCAGCTTGTTCTCGGCTAGCGGGGGGGCCAAAGAGACCCAGTACTTC	CASSLFSASGGAKETQYF
NA	TRBV28	NA	TRBJ1-2	TGTGCCAGCAGTTCCGTGAAGAGGGGCTACACCTTC	CASSSVKRGYTF
NA	TRBV6-6	NA	TRBJ1-5	TGTGCCAGCAGCTCGAGGGGAAGCAATCAGCCCCAGCATTTT	CASSSRGSNQPQHF
few	TRBV9	TRBD1	TRBJ2-7	TGTGCCAGCAGCGCGACGTTGGGCCCCGGGACAGGGGAGGCCTACGAGCAGTACTTC	CASSATLGPGTGEAYEQYF
few	TRBV10-3	NA	TRBJ2-2	TGTGCCATCAGTAGGGTGGCCGGGGAGCTGTTTTTT	CAISRVAGELFF
medium-sized	TRBV6-1	NA	TRBJ1-2	TGTGCCAGCACAGAGAAGCCCTATGGCTACACCTTC	CASTEKPYGYTF
NA	TRBV5-1	TRBD1	TRBJ1-4	TGCGCCAGCAGCTTCGGAGGGGGCGGCAGTGAAAAACTGTTTTTT	CASSFGGGGSEKLFF
NA	TRBV2	NA	TRBJ2-3	TGTGCCAGCAGTGGAACTAGTCCGAATACGCAGTATTTT	CASSGTSPNTQYF
few	TRBV5-1	NA	TRBJ1-3	TGCGCCAGCAGCTTCGGGGCAGCTGGAAACACCATATATTTT	CASSFGAAGNTIYF
NA	TRBV7-9	TRBD1	TRBJ1-1	TGTGCCAGCCTTCCCGGGACAGGAAATGAAGCTTTCTTT	CASLPGTGNEAFF
once	TRBV4-2	NA	TRBJ2-2	TGTGCCAGCAGCCAAGTTCAGGGAGGAGGGGAGCTGTTTTTT	CASSQVQGGGELFF
NA	TRBV5-5	NA	TRBJ2-2	TGTGCCAGCAGCTTGGTCACAGGGAAAACCGGGGAGCTGTTTTTT	CASSLVTGKTGELFF
NA	TRBV11-3	NA	TRBJ1-5	TGTGCCAGCAGCTTAGGAACTAATCAGCCCCAGCATTTT	CASSLGTNQPQHF
NA	TRBV14	NA	TRBJ1-2	TGTGCCAGCAGCCTCGTTGGGAGTGGCTACACCTTC	CASSLVGSGYTF
NA	TRBV7-3	TRBD1	TRBJ2-7	TGTGCCAGCAGCTTGGACAGGGGTTGGCTCGAGCAGTACTTC	CASSLDRGWLEQYF
once	TRBV7-6	NA	TRBJ2-1	TGTGCCAGCAGCCCCCTCTCGGGAGCCGGCAATGAGCAGTTCTTC	CASSPLSGAGNEQFF
NA	TRBV4-3	TRBD2	TRBJ2-1	TGCGCCAGCAGCCAAGATGCGACTAGCGGGAGACATGAGCAGTTCTTC	CASSQDATSGRHEQFF